Below are 14 T cell receptor beta chains sequenced from a single sample in a study of blood T cell repertoires in COVID-19. Sequencing was performed with immunoSEQ multiplex PCR; in TCRdb, only in-frame clones are kept and a portion is missing. The table records 200,000 to 300,000 clones, approximately 89% of them present only once. What was sequenced was PBMCs or T cells enriched from blood (not recorded which). These receptors were taken from a woman aged 40 to 49 with acute COVID-19.

The chain joins TRBV20-1 to TRBJ2-1, with D possibly being TRBD1 or TRBD2 (6 bases each). This CDR3 has 15 residues. V dropped 3 bases and J dropped 0 bases, with 12 bases sitting between them. Looked up from germline, CDR1 is DFQATT and CDR2 is SNEGSKA (reference sequence). The CDR3 protein is CSASGGPASYNEQFF. The CDR3 DNA follows: TGCAGTGCTAGTGGGGGGCCTGCCTCCTACAATGAGCAGTTCTTC.

The CDR3 protein is CASSQDRTEETQYF. CDR3 nucleotides: TGCGCCAGCAGCCAAGATCGGACAGAAGAGACCCAGTACTTC. V is TRBV4-1 and J is TRBJ2-5; tentatively, D is TRBD1 (6 bases). Germline assignment: CDR1 MGHRA and CDR2 YSYEKL. The length of the CDR3 is 14 residues. Trimming stripped 0 bases from V and 3 bases from J, with 8 bases between.

This clone is a singleton in its sample. The gene calls are TRBV4-1 and TRBJ2-5; maybe TRBD1 (6 bases). Germline V gene data show CDR1 as MGHRA and CDR2 as YSYEKL. V was trimmed by 4 bases and J by 4 bases, leaving 10 bases between them. The CDR3 is made up of 13 amino acids. CDR3 in amino acids: CASSRGRLETQYF. Here the CDR3 DNA reads TGCGCCAGCAGCCGGGGGCGCTTAGAGACCCAGTACTTC.

This chain links TRBV29-1 with TRBJ1-1; D possibly corresponds to TRBD1 (5 bases). The V and J ends lost 6 bases and 5 bases respectively, with 10 bases between them. The CDR3 is made up of 11 amino acids. The V gene's germline CDR1 is SQVTM and CDR2 ANQGSEA. CDR3 DNA: TGCAGCGTCGGGGGTTGGACTGAAGCTTTCTTT. Protein sequence: CSVGGWTEAFF.

This chain joins TRBV24-1 and TRBJ2-2; tentatively, D is TRBD2 (7 bases). Germline CDR1 KGHDR, CDR2 SFDVKD. This CDR3 is 16 amino acids long. V was trimmed by 8 bases and J by 2 bases, leaving 17 bases between them. The CDR3 region is CATMGGAPVNTGELFF. The CDR3 DNA follows: TGTGCCACCATGGGGGGGGCCCCTGTAAACACCGGGGAGCTGTTTTTT.

The rearrangement uses TRBV19 and TRBJ2-6; unclear D gene. The CDR3 sequence is 13 residues long. Germline CDR1 and CDR2: LNHDA and SQIVND (reference sequence). The germline V and J ends were trimmed by 3 bases and 7 bases, with 7 bases remaining between them. In DNA, the CDR3 is TGTGCCAGTAGTATTTCCCTAGCCAACGTCCTGACTTTC. Protein sequence: CASSISLANVLTF. The full variable domain, completed using reference TRBV19 and TRBJ2-6, is DGGITQSPKYLFRKEGQNVTLSCEQNLNHDAMYWYRQDPGQGLRLIYYSQIVNDFQKGDIAEGYSVSREKKESFPLTVTSAQKNPTAFYLCASSISLANVLTFGAGSRLTVL.

The gene calls are TRBV12-5 and TRBJ2-7, with 7 bases identical to TRBD2. Germline-derived CDR1 and CDR2 are LGHNT and FRNRAP. Trimming cost V 0 bases and J 2 bases; bases outside gene matches: 13. This CDR3 is built from 18 residues. CDR3 protein: CASGLVRGTNLTPYEQYF. CDR3 bases: TGTGCTAGTGGTTTGGTACGGGGGACTAACTTAACCCCCTACGAGCAGTACTTC.

This chain links TRBV4-1 with TRBJ2-7; 9 positions agree with TRBD2. With V trimmed by 2 bases and J by 6 bases, 14 bases remained unmatched. CDR3 length: 17 residues. Germline CDR1 and CDR2: MGHRA and YSYEKL. Here the CDR3 DNA reads TGCGCCAGCAGCCAACCAAGCACTAGCGGGTACTTCAGCGAGCAGTACTTC. It specifies CASSQPSTSGYFSEQYF.

The J gene is TRBJ2-1, the V gene TRBV24-1, with a tentative D call TRBD2 (5 bases). The CDR3 length is 16 residues. With 3 bases removed from V and 4 bases from J, the gap between germline ends came to 15 bases. Germline CDR1 is KGHDR and CDR2 is SFDVKD. This CDR3 is CATSDAQRQIYNEQFF. The CDR3 DNA follows: TGTGCCACCAGTGATGCCCAGCGGCAGATATACAATGAGCAGTTCTTC.

The J gene is TRBJ1-2, the V gene TRBV3-1 (or the pseudogene TRBV3-2); 8 bases fit TRBD1. The CDR3 has 14 residues. J was trimmed by 7 bases and V by 3 bases; bases with no gene match: 7. Looked up from germline, CDR1 is LGHDT and CDR2 is YNNKEL (reference sequence). CDR3 loop: CASSQEGQGLGYTF. CDR3 DNA: TGTGCCAGCAGCCAGGAAGGACAGGGTCTTGGCTACACCTTC.

J is TRBJ1-4 and V is TRBV5-1; D is ambiguous. V gave up 4 bases and J gave up 2 bases, with 21 bases separating them. Germline-derived CDR1 and CDR2 are SGHRS and YFSETQ. The CDR3 sequence is 18 residues long. The CDR3 region is CASSPLLLARSTNEKLFF. The DNA for the CDR3 is TGCGCCAGCAGCCCTTTATTGCTCGCACGGTCGACTAATGAAAAACTGTTTTTT.

The rearrangement links TRBV7-8 to TRBJ1-2; 8 bases are shared with TRBD1. The CDR3 loop spans 14 amino acids. CDR1 is SGHVS, CDR2 FQNEAQ, per germline. V shed 4 bases and J 8 bases; nucleotides not matched to a gene: 9. The CDR3 DNA follows: TGTGCCAGCAGCTCCCCGGACAGGGTACAAGGCTACACCTTC. This translates into CASSSPDRVQGYTF.

This chain joins TRBV29-1 and TRBJ2-1; perhaps TRBD2 as D (5 bases). This CDR3 contains 13 residues. From germline, CDR1 is SQVTM and CDR2 ANQGSEA. Trimming took off 5 bases at V and 0 bases at J, with 8 bases between the two ends. The CDR3 DNA reads as TGCAGCGTTCGTGGAGGCTCCTACAATGAGCAGTTCTTC. Translated, it gives CSVRGGSYNEQFF.

The rearrangement links TRBV6-6 to TRBJ1-2; possible D gene TRBD1, 5 bases. The V gene's germline CDR1 is MNHNY and CDR2 SVGAGI (reference sequence). The CDR3 totals 12 residues. V was cut by 7 bases and J by 8 bases, with 14 bases left in between. The CDR3 sequence: CASTLQGVGYTF. For the CDR3, the DNA is TGTGCCAGCACCCTGCAGGGTGTAGGCTACACCTTC.